This T cell receptor beta chain was identified during a study of breast tumors, draining lymph nodes, adjacent tissues. Axillary draining lymph nodes of breast cancer patients supplied the node samples. Germline CDR1 is MNHEY and CDR2 is SMNVEV (reference sequence). The CDR3 is 14 residues long. Trimming cost V 5 bases and J 3 bases, with 13 bases left between them. TCRdb itself ran the multiplex PCR reads through MiXCR, one entry per CDR3 protein. The sample yields about 130,000 distinct CDR3 sequences, 21% seen once. This clonotype was seen ten or more times. The chain carries TRBV27 and TRBJ2-5; tentatively, D is TRBD1 (6 bases). Material: axillary lymph node tissue. This TCR came from a female donor with breast cancer. Some clones in this sample may be carry-over from other donors' samples. The CDR3 DNA sequence: TGTGCCAGCAGTCCCCTGGACAGAAAAGAGACCCAGTACTTC. This gives the protein CASSPLDRKETQYF.